This entry lists 11 T cell receptor beta chains sequenced from one sample in a study of T cell responses to AZD1222 COVID-19 vaccine (dated by TCRdb to the early 2020s). The time point label for this specimen denotes: about 28 days (+/-7) after the second vaccine dose. Receptors were amplified or captured by the immunoSEQ multiplex PCR assay. TCRdb provides this immuneACCESS table in a form limited to in-frame rearrangements. Some clones are lacking; in checked studies, under half of them reflect an unresolved V gene, and why the rest are absent is not known. For this sample the table gives over 120,000 clones, of which approximately 89% were detected only once. The ten biggest clones cover approximately 1.8% of the sample. The sequencing here drew on peripheral blood, taken 28 days after the second AZD1222 dose. The origin of the receptors is an adult who received the AZD1222 COVID-19 vaccine.

The chain recombines TRBV27 with TRBJ2-7; D may be TRBD1 or TRBD2 (5 bases each). The germline V and J ends were trimmed by 4 bases and 4 bases, with 17 bases remaining between them. This CDR3 has 15 residues. Germline CDR1 MNHEY, CDR2 SMNVEV (reference sequence). For the CDR3, the DNA is TGTGCCAGCAGTTGGGGGTCTTCCCCCGGGTACGAGCAGTACTTC. Translation gives CASSWGSSPGYEQYF.

The rearrangement links TRBV12-3 or TRBV12-4 to TRBJ1-2; 7 bases match TRBD1. Germline trimming cut 4 bases from V and 10 bases from J; bases unmatched to any gene: 6. The length of the CDR3 is 12 residues. The CDR3 DNA is TGTGCCAGCAGTTCCCGGACAGGAGACTACACCTTC. Amino acid sequence: CASSSRTGDYTF.

This chain links TRBV30 with TRBJ2-2; 7 nucleotides align to TRBD2. With 2 bases clipped from V and 5 bases from J, the junction kept 8 bases outside the gene matches. From germline, CDR1 is GTSNPN and CDR2 SVGIG (reference sequence). CDR3 size: 15 residues. The CDR3 nucleotides read TGTGCCTGGAGTAACCGGGACTACTGGACCGGGGAGCTGTTTTTT. It is translated as CAWSNRDYWTGELFF.

V is TRBV9 and J is TRBJ1-2; 11 positions agree with TRBD1. Trimming took 0 bases from V and 3 from J; bases not matched to a gene: 1. The CDR3 contains 15 residues. Per the germline V gene, CDR1 is SGDLS and CDR2 is YYNGEE. Written as DNA, the CDR3 is TGTGCCAGCAGCGTAGGGGGACAGGGGGACTATGGCTACACCTTC. It yields the protein CASSVGGQGDYGYTF. Full variable domain (outside the CDR3, taken from reference TRBV9 and TRBJ1-2): DSGVTQTPKHLITATGQRVTLRCSPRSGDLSVYWYQQSLDQGLQFLIQYYNGEERAKGNILERFSAQQFPDLHSELNLSSLELGDSALYFCASSVGGQGDYGYTFGSGTRLTVV.

This sequence joins TRBV5-1 and TRBJ1-4, with D perhaps TRBD1 (5 bases). The germline V and J ends were trimmed by 0 bases and 3 bases, with 9 bases remaining between them. The CDR3 runs 15 residues. Germline CDR1 SGHRS, CDR2 YFSETQ. CDR3: CASSLGQPSNEKLFF. The CDR3 DNA sequence: TGCGCCAGCAGCTTGGGACAGCCTTCTAATGAAAAACTGTTTTTT.

This chain connects TRBV6-2 or TRBV6-3 to TRBJ2-5, with D perhaps TRBD2 (6 bases). Trimming took 2 bases from V and 3 from J, leaving 10 bases between them. This CDR3 has 14 residues. CDR1 MNHEY and CDR2 SVGEGT come from the germline V gene. CDR3 amino acids: CASSYGGYEETQYF. In DNA form, the CDR3 reads TGTGCCAGCAGTTACGGGGGGTATGAAGAGACCCAGTACTTC.

The rearrangement links TRBV5-6 to TRBJ2-2, with 8 bases identical to TRBD2. Germline V gene data show CDR1 as SGHDT and CDR2 as YYEEEE. J was trimmed by 6 bases and V by 0 bases; bases with no gene match: 7. This CDR3 has 16 amino acids. The CDR3 sequence is CASSLGSGRRSGELFF. In DNA, the CDR3 is TGTGCCAGCAGCTTGGGAAGCGGGAGACGTTCCGGGGAGCTGTTTTTT.

This chain uses TRBV10-3 with TRBJ1-2, with 7 positions matching TRBD1. The CDR3 is made up of 19 amino acids. CDR1 and CDR2 from the germline V gene are ENHRY and SYGVKD. Unmatched junction bases numbered 23, after V lost 4 bases and J lost 6 bases. In DNA, the CDR3 is TGTGCCATCAGTGGCAGTGCCCCCCTGACAGGGACACAATCCCATGGCTACACCTTC. Encoded protein: CAISGSAPLTGTQSHGYTF.

This chain uses TRBV7-9 with TRBJ2-1; D is ambiguous. CDR1 and CDR2 (germline): SEHNR, FQNEAQ (reference sequence). The V gene lost 0 bases and the J gene lost 4 bases, with 7 bases spanning the gap. The CDR3 extends over 14 amino acids. The CDR3 sequence is CASSLATTYNEQFF. In DNA form, the CDR3 reads TGTGCCAGCAGCTTAGCGACGACTTACAATGAGCAGTTCTTC. The full variable domain, with the rest looked up from reference TRBV7-9 and TRBJ2-1, is DTGVSQNPRHKITKRGQNVTFRCDPISEHNRLYWYRQTLGQGPEFLTYFQNEAQLEKSRLLSDRFSAERPKGSFSTLEIQRTEQGDSAMYLCASSLATTYNEQFFGPGTRLTVL.

The DNA of the CDR3 is TGTGCCAGCTCAGAAAGCGGGAGTTCCTACGAGCAGTACTTC. Translation: CASSESGSSYEQYF. This chain connects TRBV18 to TRBJ2-7, with 8 bases aligning to TRBD2. CDR1 KGHSH and CDR2 LQKENI come from the germline V gene. V lost 5 bases and J lost 1; bases outside the gene matches: 4. The CDR3 is made up of 14 amino acids. The full variable domain, rest sourced from reference TRBV18 and TRBJ2-7, is NAGVMQNPRHLVRRRGQEARLRCSPMKGHSHVYWYRQLPEEGLKFMVYLQKENIIDESGMPKERFSAEFPKEGPSILRIQQVVRGDSAAYFCASSESGSSYEQYFGPGTRLTVT.

The J gene is TRBJ2-1, the V gene TRBV20-1, with D uncertain. Germline V gene lookup returns CDR1 DFQATT and CDR2 SNEGSKA (reference sequence). The CDR3 totals 11 residues. Trimming removed 2 bases from V and 7 bases from J, with 6 bases in between. Written as DNA, the CDR3 is TGCAGTGCTAGATGGGTAAATGAGCAGTTCTTC. Translating gives CSARWVNEQFF.